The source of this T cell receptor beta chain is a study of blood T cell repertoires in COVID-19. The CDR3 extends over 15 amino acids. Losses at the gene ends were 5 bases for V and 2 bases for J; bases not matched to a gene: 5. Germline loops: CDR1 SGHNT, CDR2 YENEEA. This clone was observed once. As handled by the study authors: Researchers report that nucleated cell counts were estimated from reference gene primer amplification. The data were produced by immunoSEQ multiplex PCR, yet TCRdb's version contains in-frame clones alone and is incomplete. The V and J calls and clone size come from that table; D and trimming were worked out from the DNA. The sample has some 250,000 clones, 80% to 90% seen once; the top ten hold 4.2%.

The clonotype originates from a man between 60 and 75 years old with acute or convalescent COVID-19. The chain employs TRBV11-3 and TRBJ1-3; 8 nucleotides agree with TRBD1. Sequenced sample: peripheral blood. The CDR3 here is CASSERTGPGNTIYF. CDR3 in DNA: TGTGCCAGCAGCGAGAGGACAGGGCCTGGAAACACCATATATTTT.